A single sample gave rise to the 11 T cell receptor beta chains below, sequenced in a study of blood T cell repertoires in COVID-19. Here immunoSEQ multiplex PCR was the method, and the copy in TCRdb shows in-frame clones only, minus some. The repertoire consists of roughly 150,000 clones, with about 82% occurring once and the leading ten covering approximately 7.6%. Sequencing input: peripheral blood. The receptor source for this set is a woman of 80 years or more with COVID-19, enrolled during active disease.

V is TRBV20-1 and J is TRBJ2-1; no definite D call. The germline V gene has CDR1 DFQATT and CDR2 SNEGSKA (reference sequence). Trimming pared 7 bases from V and 9 bases from J, leaving 13 bases between. The length of the CDR3 is 11 residues. CDR3 residues: CSGQREAEQFF. CDR3 in DNA: TGCAGTGGCCAACGAGAGGCTGAGCAGTTCTTC.

In DNA form, the CDR3 reads TGTGCCAGCAGTTACGGCGGAATAGCCTACAATGAGCAGTTCTTC. Its protein is CASSYGGIAYNEQFF. The chain joins TRBV6-5 to TRBJ2-1; the D is unclear. Trimming stripped 2 bases from V and 2 bases from J, with 10 bases between. The germline V gene encodes CDR1 MNHEY and CDR2 SVGAGI. The CDR3 runs to 15 residues.

This rearrangement joins TRBV6-6 to TRBJ2-6; D not resolved. The V end was cut by 6 bases, the J end by 1 base, with 10 bases between. Germline V gene sequence: CDR1 MNHNY, CDR2 SVGAGI (reference sequence). The CDR3 is made up of 15 amino acids. CDR3 in amino acids: CASSPRQSGANVLTF. As DNA, the CDR3 is TGTGCCAGCAGCCCAAGACAATCTGGGGCCAACGTCCTGACTTTC.

The rearrangement links TRBV5-1 to TRBJ1-3, with 9 positions matching TRBD1. The V gene end was trimmed by 0 bases and the J gene end by 4 bases; junction bases not matched to a gene: 5. The CDR3 covers 16 residues. The germline CDR1 and CDR2 sequences are SGHRS and YFSETQ. This CDR3 reads CASSLGTGAIGNTIYF. The DNA of the CDR3 is TGCGCCAGCAGCTTGGGGACAGGGGCGATCGGAAACACCATATATTTT.

This chain joins TRBV18 and TRBJ1-4; D possibly corresponds to TRBD1 (5 bases). V was shortened by 1 base and J by 5 bases, with 14 bases between the two germline ends. Germline CDR1 and CDR2: KGHSH and LQKENI. This CDR3 region has 16 residues. CDR3 loop: CASSPLPAGRNEKLFF. The CDR3, as DNA: TGTGCCAGCTCACCACTCCCGGCAGGGAGGAATGAAAAACTGTTTTTT. Using reference TRBV18 and TRBJ1-4 for the parts outside the CDR3, the full variable domain is NAGVMQNPRHLVRRRGQEARLRCSPMKGHSHVYWYRQLPEEGLKFMVYLQKENIIDESGMPKERFSAEFPKEGPSILRIQQVVRGDSAAYFCASSPLPAGRNEKLFFGSGTQLSVL.

This chain links TRBV18 with TRBJ2-7, with unresolved D. V was pared by 0 bases and J by 5 bases, with 11 bases between. CDR3 length: 14 amino acids. Germline V gene data show CDR1 as KGHSH and CDR2 as LQKENI. CDR3: CASSPPGIPNEQYF. The DNA for the CDR3 is TGTGCCAGCTCACCACCGGGCATCCCCAACGAGCAGTACTTC.

The chain joins TRBV14 to TRBJ1-6; 8 nucleotides match TRBD1. Germline CDR1 SGHDN, CDR2 FVKESK. V dropped 8 bases and J dropped 3; count of bases not matched to a gene: 3. The CDR3 length is 14 residues. CDR3: CASHTGGYNSPLHF. CDR3 nucleotides: TGTGCCAGCCACACAGGGGGCTATAATTCACCCCTCCACTTT. Looking up the rest from reference TRBV14 and TRBJ1-6 gives the full variable domain: EAGVTQFPSHSVIEKGQTVTLRCDPISGHDNLYWYRRVMGKEIKFLLHFVKESKQDESGMPNNRFLAERTGGTYSTLKVQPAELEDSGVYFCASHTGGYNSPLHFGNGTRLTVT.

This clone is a singleton in its sample. As DNA, the CDR3 is TGCGCCAGCAGCCACGGACTTAACTATGGCTACACCTTC. Its protein is CASSHGLNYGYTF. V and J are TRBV4-1 and TRBJ1-2; D not certain. The CDR3 has 13 amino acids. The germline V gene has CDR1 MGHRA and CDR2 YSYEKL. V shed 3 bases and J shed 1 base, with 6 bases lying between them.

The chain uses TRBV5-1 and TRBJ2-7; D perhaps matches TRBD1 (5 bases). This CDR3 is built from 14 residues. Germline V CDR1 and CDR2: SGHRS, YFSETQ. Trimming stripped 3 bases from V and 6 bases from J, with 16 bases between. CDR3 in DNA: TGCGCCAGCAGCTCCGGTCAGGGTAGGGGCGAGCAGTACTTC. Encoded protein: CASSSGQGRGEQYF.

The chain links TRBV9 to TRBJ2-2; possible D gene TRBD1, 6 bases. Germline V gene sequence: CDR1 SGDLS, CDR2 YYNGEE. The CDR3 is 15 residues long. V lost 4 bases and J 6 bases, leaving 16 bases between the germline ends. The CDR3 sequence is CASSPTTGLAGELFF. The CDR3, as DNA: TGTGCCAGCAGCCCCACTACAGGGCTCGCCGGGGAGCTGTTTTTT.

V usage is TRBV11-2 and J usage is TRBJ1-1; 11 bases agree with TRBD1. After removal of 5 bases from V and 6 bases from J, the junction contained 8 bases not matched to a gene. Germline V gene lookup returns CDR1 SGHAT and CDR2 FQNNGV. CDR3 length: 15 amino acids. The CDR3 here is CASSAYRDRGAEAFF. The CDR3 coding sequence is TGTGCCAGCAGCGCATACCGGGACAGGGGGGCTGAAGCTTTCTTT.